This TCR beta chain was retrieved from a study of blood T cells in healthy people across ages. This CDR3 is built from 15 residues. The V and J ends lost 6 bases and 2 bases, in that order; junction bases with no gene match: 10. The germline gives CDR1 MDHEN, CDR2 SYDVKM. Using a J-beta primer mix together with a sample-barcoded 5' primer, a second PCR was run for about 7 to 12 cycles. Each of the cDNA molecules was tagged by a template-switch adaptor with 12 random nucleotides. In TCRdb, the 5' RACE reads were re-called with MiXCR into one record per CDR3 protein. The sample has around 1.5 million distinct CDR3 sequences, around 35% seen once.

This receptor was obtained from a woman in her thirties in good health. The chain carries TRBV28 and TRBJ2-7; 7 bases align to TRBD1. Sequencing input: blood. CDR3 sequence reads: CASSPPGQRTYEQYF. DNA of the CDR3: TGTGCCAGCAGCCCTCCGGGACAGCGAACCTACGAGCAGTACTTC.